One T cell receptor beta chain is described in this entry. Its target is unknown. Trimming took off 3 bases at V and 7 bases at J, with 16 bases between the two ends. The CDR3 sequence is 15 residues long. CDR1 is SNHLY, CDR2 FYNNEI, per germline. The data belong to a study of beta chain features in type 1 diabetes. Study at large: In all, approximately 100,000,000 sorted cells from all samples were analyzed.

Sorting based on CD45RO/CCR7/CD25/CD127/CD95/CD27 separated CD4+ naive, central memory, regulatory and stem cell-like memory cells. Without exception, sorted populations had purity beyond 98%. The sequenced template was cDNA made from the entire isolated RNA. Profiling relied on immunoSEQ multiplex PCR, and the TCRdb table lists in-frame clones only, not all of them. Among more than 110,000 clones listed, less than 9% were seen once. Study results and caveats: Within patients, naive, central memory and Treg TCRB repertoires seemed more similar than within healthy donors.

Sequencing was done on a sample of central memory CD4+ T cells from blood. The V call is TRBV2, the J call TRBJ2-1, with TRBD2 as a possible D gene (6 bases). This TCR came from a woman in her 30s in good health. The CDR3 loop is CASSEEGLPTNEQFF. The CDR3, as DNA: TGTGCCAGCAGTGAGGAGGGCCTTCCTACAAATGAGCAGTTCTTC.